The clone carrying this TCR beta chain was picked up a small number of times. What it binds is unknown. TCRdb used MiXCR to reprocess the RT-PCR reads, holding one entry per CDR3 protein. The sample shows under 200,000 distinct CDR3 sequences, 11% of them seen only once. These data originate in a study of response to subunit inactivated influenza vaccine. Findings of the study overall: Each seasonal flu vaccination may recruit only limited new T cells, authors suggested.

CDR3 length: 13 residues. With 5 bases clipped from V and 6 bases from J, the junction kept 8 bases outside the gene matches. Germline loops: CDR1 DFQATT, CDR2 SNEGSKA (reference sequence). This TCR came from a middle-aged man who received an inactivated influenza vaccine. The source material was non-naive T cells sorted from PBMCs, sampled more than 35 days after vaccination. The J gene is TRBJ1-2, the V gene TRBV20-1, with TRBD1 matching over 8 bases. CDR3 DNA sequence: TGCAGTGCTCCGTACAAGACAGGGGATGGCTACACCTTC. It is translated as CSAPYKTGDGYTF.